This is a list of T cell receptor beta chains from one sample in a study of OX40 agonist ivuxolimab in advanced cancers. Assay: immunoSEQ multiplex PCR; the TCRdb copy retains only in-frame clones and omits some. This table holds tens of thousands of clones, 82% found once. The specimen comprised CD4+ or CD8+ T cells sorted from blood, sampled in a trial of the OX40 agonist ivuxolimab. These receptors were obtained from an adult with an advanced solid tumor such as melanoma, head and neck, liver or kidney cancer. Both conserved end residues are part of each CDR3. The order of the fields is D gene, V gene, J gene, clone size, CDR3 DNA, CDR3 protein. The D gene is left open where the match is weak. For some rows the clone size is stated as once, few or many, or as a class when expanded; others skip it.

D: .; V: TRBV19; J: TRBJ1-2; size: .; DNA: TGTGCCAGTACCCGGGGAGGCGGAGGGTTCGGCTACACCTTC; CDR3: CASTRGGGGFGYTF
D: .; V: TRBV28; J: TRBJ1-2; size: .; DNA: TGTGCCAGCAGTTTGTCTCTATATGGCTACACCTTC; CDR3: CASSLSLYGYTF
D: TRBD1; V: TRBV27; J: TRBJ2-5; size: .; DNA: TGTGCCAGCAGTACCGGGGACAGTTGGAAGACCCAGTACTTC; CDR3: CASSTGDSWKTQYF
D: TRBD1; V: TRBV5-6; J: TRBJ2-5; size: .; DNA: TGTGCCAGCAGCTTGGCGGGACAGGGTCGGGAGACCCAGTACTTC; CDR3: CASSLAGQGRETQYF
D: .; V: TRBV7-2; J: TRBJ1-1; size: .; DNA: TGTGCCAGCAGCTTAGATTGGGGTAACACTGAAGCTTTCTTT; CDR3: CASSLDWGNTEAFF
D: .; V: TRBV4-1; J: TRBJ2-5; size: .; DNA: TGCGCCAGCAGCCCCCCGGGGATGCAAGAGACCCAGTACTTC; CDR3: CASSPPGMQETQYF
D: .; V: TRBV7-2; J: TRBJ1-4; size: .; DNA: TGTGCCAGCAGCTTAGGTGGCAGGGAGGATGAAAAACTGTTTTTT; CDR3: CASSLGGREDEKLFF
D: TRBD1; V: TRBV9; J: TRBJ2-3; size: .; DNA: TGTGCCAGCAGCATGGGGACAGGGTCGCGCACAGATACGCAGTATTTT; CDR3: CASSMGTGSRTDTQYF
D: .; V: TRBV11-2; J: TRBJ2-3; size: .; DNA: TGTGCCAGCAGCTTAGATGGAGATAGCACAGATACGCAGTATTTT; CDR3: CASSLDGDSTDTQYF
D: .; V: TRBV11-3; J: TRBJ2-7; size: .; DNA: TGTGCCAGCAGCTTAGATCCGGGCTACGAGCAGTACTTC; CDR3: CASSLDPGYEQYF
D: .; V: TRBV5-4; J: TRBJ2-6; size: once; DNA: TGTGCCAGCAGCTCCTACAGACGCTCTGGGGCCAACGTCCTGACTTTC; CDR3: CASSSYRRSGANVLTF
D: .; V: TRBV18; J: TRBJ2-3; size: .; DNA: TGTGCCAGCTCCACCACCCCCTCGCAGTATTTT; CDR3: CASSTTPSQYF
D: .; V: TRBV6-1; J: TRBJ1-5; size: once; DNA: TGTGCCAGCAGTGAAGGGCTTGGTCAGCCCCAGCATTTT; CDR3: CASSEGLGQPQHF
D: .; V: TRBV27; J: TRBJ1-2; size: .; DNA: TGTGCCAGCAGTTTATCGTCAGGGATGGGCCGCGCCGATCGAATCTACACCTTC; CDR3: CASSLSSGMGRADRIYTF
D: .; V: TRBV20-1; J: TRBJ1-2; size: .; DNA: TGCAGTGCCAGGGAGGGGGGCTACACCTTC; CDR3: CSAREGGYTF
D: .; V: TRBV28; J: TRBJ1-3; size: few; DNA: TGTGCCAGCAGTAGGAGTTGGACGGGAAACACCATATATTTT; CDR3: CASSRSWTGNTIYF
D: .; V: TRBV5-8; J: TRBJ2-7; size: .; DNA: TGTGCCAGCAGCCCCAGCGGCGGCTTACGGGAGCAGTACTTC; CDR3: CASSPSGGLREQYF
D: TRBD1; V: TRBV27; J: TRBJ1-5; size: .; DNA: TGTGCCAGCAGTCCGCAGGGACAGAGAGACAATCAGCCCCAGCATTTT; CDR3: CASSPQGQRDNQPQHF
D: TRBD1; V: TRBV5-6; J: TRBJ1-4; size: .; DNA: TGTGCCAGCCGGGACAGGAAGAATTTTAATGAAAAACTGTTTTTT; CDR3: CASRDRKNFNEKLFF
D: .; V: TRBV6-5; J: TRBJ2-7; size: .; DNA: TGTGCCAGCAGGGCCATTTGGGATAGCTCCTACGAGCAGTACTTC; CDR3: CASRAIWDSSYEQYF
D: .; V: TRBV9; J: TRBJ1-1; size: .; DNA: TGTGCCAGCAGCAGAGAGGCAGGCCTGGCCGGGAACACTGAAGCTTTCTTT; CDR3: CASSREAGLAGNTEAFF
D: .; V: TRBV5-6; J: TRBJ1-1; size: .; DNA: TGTGCCAGCAGCTTGGTTGGGGGGTACACTGAAGCTTTCTTT; CDR3: CASSLVGGYTEAFF
D: TRBD1; V: TRBV5-8; J: TRBJ2-7; size: .; DNA: TGTGCCAGCACGAACAGGGGGCTGACCCGATCCTACGAGCAGTACTTC; CDR3: CASTNRGLTRSYEQYF
D: .; V: TRBV19; J: TRBJ1-5; size: few; DNA: TGTGCCAGTAAATCGGCAGGAATGTACCAGCCCCAGCATTTT; CDR3: CASKSAGMYQPQHF
D: TRBD1; V: TRBV19; J: TRBJ2-1; size: .; DNA: TGTGCCAGTAGTATTAGGACAGGGGGCCTTTCCGCAATACACCATGAGCAGTTCTTC; CDR3: CASSIRTGGLSAIHHEQFF
D: .; V: TRBV5-1; J: TRBJ2-2; size: few; DNA: TGCGCCAGCAGCTTGGGGACTCTGGGTCCCCCCGGGGAGCTGTTTTTT; CDR3: CASSLGTLGPPGELFF
D: .; V: TRBV5-6; J: TRBJ2-1; size: .; DNA: TGTGCCAGCAGCTTTGACGTGTGGAACAACAATGAGCAGTTCTTC; CDR3: CASSFDVWNNNEQFF
D: .; V: TRBV28; J: TRBJ1-1; size: .; DNA: TGTGCCAGCAGTTTAAGTGACACTGAAGCTTTCTTT; CDR3: CASSLSDTEAFF
D: TRBD1; V: TRBV27; J: TRBJ2-7; size: few; DNA: TGTGCCAGCTGGGACAGGGGGCGCTACGAGCAGTACTTC; CDR3: CASWDRGRYEQYF
D: .; V: TRBV21-1; J: TRBJ2-1; size: .; DNA: TGTGCCAGCAGCAATGCTGAGCGGCCGTACGATGAGCAGTTCTTC; CDR3: CASSNAERPYDEQFF
D: .; V: TRBV7-6; J: TRBJ2-3; size: .; DNA: TGTGCCAGCAAATTGACCCCGGGCACAGATACGCAGTATTTT; CDR3: CASKLTPGTDTQYF
D: .; V: TRBV28; J: TRBJ2-7; size: .; DNA: TGTGCCAGCAGTGTCTATCATACGGGGGAGCAGTACTTC; CDR3: CASSVYHTGEQYF
D: .; V: TRBV7-9; J: TRBJ2-7; size: .; DNA: TGTGCCAGCAGCCCTCGACGGCAGGCGGGCGAGCAGTACTTC; CDR3: CASSPRRQAGEQYF
D: .; V: TRBV19; J: TRBJ2-7; size: .; DNA: TGTGCCAGTAGTATCGGCAGGGTGGGACGTCTTGGCGAGCAGTACTTC; CDR3: CASSIGRVGRLGEQYF
D: TRBD1; V: TRBV5-4; J: TRBJ1-2; size: .; DNA: TGTGCCAGCAGCCCCGGGGACAGGCTTAACTATGGCTACACCTTC; CDR3: CASSPGDRLNYGYTF
D: .; V: TRBV9; J: TRBJ2-5; size: .; DNA: TGTGCCAGCAGCGTAGATGGGAGAGAGACCCAGTACTTC; CDR3: CASSVDGRETQYF
D: .; V: TRBV7-9; J: TRBJ1-1; size: few; DNA: TGTGCCAGCAGCTTACGAGGGGGTCTCAACACTGAAGCTTTCTTT; CDR3: CASSLRGGLNTEAFF
D: TRBD1; V: TRBV6-1; J: TRBJ1-2; size: once; DNA: TGTGCCAGCAGTGAATCAGGGGGTTGGGATGGCTACACCTTC; CDR3: CASSESGGWDGYTF
D: .; V: TRBV18; J: TRBJ2-1; size: .; DNA: TGTGCCAGCTCACCACTAGGACAAGACAATGAGCAGTTCTTC; CDR3: CASSPLGQDNEQFF
D: .; V: TRBV19; J: TRBJ1-2; size: .; DNA: TGTGCCAGTAGTTCCGCACCGGGACACTCATTC; CDR3: CASSSAPGHSF
D: .; V: TRBV10-3; J: TRBJ1-5; size: .; DNA: TGTGCCACAAAAGGCTCGGGGGAAAGGAACAATCAGCCCCAGCATTTT; CDR3: CATKGSGERNNQPQHF
D: TRBD2; V: TRBV5-1; J: TRBJ2-3; size: .; DNA: TGCGCCAGCAGCTTTGTGACTAGCGGCACAGATACGCAGTATTTT; CDR3: CASSFVTSGTDTQYF
D: TRBD1; V: TRBV5-5; J: TRBJ2-7; size: .; DNA: TGTGCCAGCAGCCCGACAGGGGTTGTTGCCTACGAGCAGTACTTC; CDR3: CASSPTGVVAYEQYF
D: TRBD2; V: TRBV9; J: TRBJ2-1; size: .; DNA: TGTGCCAGCAGCCGCGGACTAGCGGGAACGAGCTCCTACAATGAGCAGTTCTTC; CDR3: CASSRGLAGTSSYNEQFF